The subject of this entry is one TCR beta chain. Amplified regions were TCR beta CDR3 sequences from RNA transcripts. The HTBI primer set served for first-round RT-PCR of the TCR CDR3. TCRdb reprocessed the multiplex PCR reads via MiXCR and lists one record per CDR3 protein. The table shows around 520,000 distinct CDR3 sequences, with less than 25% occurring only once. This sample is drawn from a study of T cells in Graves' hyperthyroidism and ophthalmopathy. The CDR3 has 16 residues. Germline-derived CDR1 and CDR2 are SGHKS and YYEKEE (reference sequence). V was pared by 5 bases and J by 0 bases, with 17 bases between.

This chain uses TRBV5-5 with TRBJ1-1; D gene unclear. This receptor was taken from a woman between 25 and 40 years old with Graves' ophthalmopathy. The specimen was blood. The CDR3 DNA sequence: TGTGCCAGCAGATCAACAGCGTGGGCGATGAACACTGAAGCTTTCTTT. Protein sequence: CASRSTAWAMNTEAFF. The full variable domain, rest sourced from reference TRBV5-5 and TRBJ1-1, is DAGVTQSPTHLIKTRGQQVTLRCSPISGHKSVSWYQQVLGQGPQFIFQYYEKEERGRGNFPDRFSARQFPNYSSELNVNALLLGDSALYLCASRSTAWAMNTEAFFGQGTRLTVV.